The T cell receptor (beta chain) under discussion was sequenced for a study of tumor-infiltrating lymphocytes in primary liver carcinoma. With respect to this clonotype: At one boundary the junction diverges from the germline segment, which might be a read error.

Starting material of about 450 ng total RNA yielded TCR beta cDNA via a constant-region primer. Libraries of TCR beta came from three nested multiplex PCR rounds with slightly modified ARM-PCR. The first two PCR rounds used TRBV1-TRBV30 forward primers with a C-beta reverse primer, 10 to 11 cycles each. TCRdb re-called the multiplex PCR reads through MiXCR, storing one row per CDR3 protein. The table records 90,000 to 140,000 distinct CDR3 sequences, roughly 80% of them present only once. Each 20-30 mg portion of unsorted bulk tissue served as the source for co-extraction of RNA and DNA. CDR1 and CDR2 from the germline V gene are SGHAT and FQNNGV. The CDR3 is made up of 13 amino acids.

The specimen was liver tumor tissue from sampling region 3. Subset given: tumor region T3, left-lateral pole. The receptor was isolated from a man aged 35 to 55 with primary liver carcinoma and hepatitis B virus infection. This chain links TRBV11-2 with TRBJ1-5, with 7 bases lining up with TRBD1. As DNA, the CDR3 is TGTGCCAGCGGCATAGGGACAGATCAGTCCCAGCATTTT. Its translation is CASGIGTDQSQHF.